This entry concerns a single TCR beta chain. Construction of TCR beta libraries relied on iRepertoire HTBI primers and on Arm-PCR targeting CDR3 regions. TCRdb independently ran MiXCR on the multiplex PCR reads; one entry per CDR3 protein. Of 360,000 or so distinct CDR3 sequences detected, roughly 17% appear once; the ten largest clones hold just over 20%. The record originates from a study of regulatory T cells in long-lasting Graves disease. At the level of the study: Antithyroid drug exposure in newly diagnosed Graves' patients had lasted under 3 months.

Indicated time point: newly diagnosed GD, antithyroid drugs for less than 3 months. PBMC-derived RNA was used for the TCR library. These data were also filed under a second study, of T cells in Graves' hyperthyroidism and ophthalmopathy. This second study says: Patients aged 18 to 65 had newly diagnosed hyperthyroidism that had lasted under 2 months. TCR CDR3 regions were first amplified by RT-PCR with HTBI primers. Within blood appeared most thyroid clonotypes that had expanded above 0.001.

The specimen was peripheral blood mononuclear cells (PBMCs), collected at new diagnosis, from a patient treated with antithyroid drugs. The source of this sequence is a woman aged 18-29 years with Graves disease.

CDR3 loop: CASRTAKPFF. CDR3 coding DNA: TGTGCCAGCCGTACTGCAAAGCCGTTTTTT. J is TRBJ2-2 and V is TRBV7-2; D uncertain. The ends were cut back, 8 bases at V and 16 bases at J, with 14 bases in the middle. The CDR3 sequence is 10 residues long. Germline assignment: CDR1 SGHTA and CDR2 FQGNSA.